These 19 T cell receptor beta chains were sequenced from one sample in a study of T cell changes during pregnancy in multiple sclerosis. Generated by immunoSEQ multiplex PCR, the TCRdb table keeps only in-frame clones and is missing some. The sample holds 60,000 to 90,000 clones, 89% seen once. Sequencing was performed on peripheral blood, taken before pregnancy. The receptors here all came from a female donor with multiple sclerosis, enrolled in a pregnancy study.

This clone turned up a few times. V and J are TRBV30 and TRBJ1-1; D unclear. In germline, CDR1 is GTSNPN, CDR2 SVGIG (reference sequence). The ends were cut back, 7 bases at V and 7 bases at J, with 19 bases in the middle. There are 13 residues in the CDR3. The CDR3 here is CASRTLAANEAFF. The DNA of the CDR3 is TGTGCCTCCCGTACCCTTGCGGCAAATGAAGCTTTCTTT. Looking up the rest from reference TRBV30 and TRBJ1-1 gives the full variable domain: SQTIHQWPATLVQPVGSPLSLECTVEGTSNPNLYWYRQAAGRGLQLLFYSVGIGQISSEVPQNLSASRPQDRQFILSSKKLLLSDSGFYLCASRTLAANEAFFGQGTRLTVV.

This clone was seen once. J is TRBJ1-1 and V is TRBV4-2; D uncertain. CDR3 length: 16 residues. Germline V gives CDR1 LGHNA, CDR2 YNFKEQ. V was pared by 0 bases and J by 6 bases, with 17 bases between. DNA of the CDR3: TGTGCCAGCAGCCAAGATGGTCGGGAGCCGTGGGCTGAAGCTTTCTTT. This codes for CASSQDGREPWAEAFF.

This chain connects TRBV6-5 to TRBJ1-2, with D perhaps TRBD1 (6 bases). Per the germline V gene, CDR1 is MNHEY and CDR2 is SVGAGI. V lost 0 bases and J 7 bases, leaving 15 bases between the germline ends. The CDR3 runs 15 residues. The CDR3 nucleotides are TGTGCCAGCAGTTACTCCTTCACAGGGAATGGTGGCTACACCTTC. It translates to CASSYSFTGNGGYTF.

The chain is built from TRBV10-1 and TRBJ2-5; 9 bases map to TRBD1. The CDR3 covers 15 residues. J was trimmed by 7 bases and V by 2 bases; bases with no gene match: 8. Germline-derived CDR1 and CDR2 are WNHNN and SYGVQD (reference sequence). In nucleotides, the CDR3 is TGCGCCAGCAGTGAGCAGGGACAGGGATACGGGACCCAGTACTTC. It specifies CASSEQGQGYGTQYF.

CDR3 amino acids: CASSLTGTDTGELFF. In DNA, the CDR3 is TGTGCCAGCAGCCTTACCGGGACAGACACCGGGGAGCTGTTTTTT. The chain carries TRBV4-2 and TRBJ2-2; TRBD1 agrees at 7 bases. V lost 4 bases to trimming and J lost 3 bases; unmatched junction nucleotides: 5. The CDR3 is made up of 15 amino acids. Germline CDR1 LGHNA, CDR2 YNFKEQ.

This chain joins TRBV5-4 and TRBJ2-5; D is possibly TRBD2 (5 bases). V was cut by 0 bases and J by 5 bases, with 11 bases left in between. Germline assignment: CDR1 SGHNT and CDR2 YYREEE (reference sequence). This CDR3 spans 14 amino acids. CDR3 coding DNA: TGTGCCAGCAGCTTGGATAGCAGGAGGGAGACCCAGTACTTC. This translates into CASSLDSRRETQYF.

A remark on this clone: One end of the junction does not line up with germline, which may come from a read error. The CDR3 DNA reads as TGTGCCAGCAGTTGGTTGGAATTGACATCTAACGATGGCTACACCTTC. Amino acids: CASSWLELTSNDGYTF. The chain has TRBV28 and TRBJ1-2; D unclear. The germline CDR1 and CDR2 sequences are MDHEN and SYDVKM. This CDR3 contains 16 residues.

The chain employs TRBV7-9 and TRBJ2-7; D may be TRBD1 (6 bases). Germline loops: CDR1 SEHNR, CDR2 FQNEAQ (reference sequence). The germline V and J ends were trimmed by 1 base and 4 bases, with 11 bases remaining between them. The CDR3 loop spans 14 amino acids. The CDR3 reads CASSLEARGYEQYF. The CDR3 nucleotides read TGTGCCAGCAGCTTAGAGGCCAGGGGTTACGAGCAGTACTTC.

This chain uses TRBV2 with TRBJ2-1; 9 bases line up with TRBD1. Germline CDR1 SNHLY, CDR2 FYNNEI. This CDR3 has 10 residues. J gave up 15 bases and V 7 bases, and 4 bases lay outside the gene matches. DNA for the CDR3: TGTGCCAGCAAGGGGGACAGGGCGTTCTTC. Translation gives CASKGDRAFF.

The V gene is TRBV9, the J gene TRBJ2-7, with D uncertain. CDR3 length equals 15 residues. CDR1 SGDLS and CDR2 YYNGEE come from the germline V gene. The V gene lost 0 bases and the J gene lost 0 bases, with 10 bases spanning the gap. The CDR3 DNA is TGTGCCAGCAGCGTAGCTGTTGGGCCCTCCTACGAGCAGTACTTC. Protein sequence: CASSVAVGPSYEQYF.

The V call is TRBV18, the J call TRBJ1-3; perhaps TRBD1 as D (6 bases). The V end lost 6 bases, the J end lost 0 bases, and 15 bases lay between the germline ends. The germline gives CDR1 KGHSH, CDR2 LQKENI. The CDR3 runs 16 residues. The CDR3 DNA reads as TGTGCCAGCTCGAACAATTACAGGGACTCTGGAAACACCATATATTTT. As protein: CASSNNYRDSGNTIYF.

This chain's CDR3 is CASSPRQGATLYEQYF. CDR3 sequence (DNA): TGCGCCAGCAGCCCCCGACAGGGGGCAACCCTCTACGAGCAGTACTTC. V is TRBV4-1 and J is TRBJ2-7; 10 bases are shared with TRBD1. The germline V gene has CDR1 MGHRA and CDR2 YSYEKL. Germline trimming cut 4 bases from V and 3 bases from J; bases unmatched to any gene: 9. This CDR3 spans 16 amino acids.

The chain links TRBV11-3 to TRBJ2-1, with a tentative D call TRBD2 (5 bases). Deletions cut 3 bases from V and 11 bases from J, with 20 bases between. The CDR3 length is 15 residues. Germline assignment: CDR1 SGHNT and CDR2 YENEEA. The CDR3 loop is CASSFQPRPGSKQFF. CDR3 DNA: TGTGCCAGCAGCTTTCAGCCCCGTCCGGGGTCAAAGCAGTTCTTC.

This rearrangement joins TRBV9 to TRBJ2-7, with 8 nucleotides matching TRBD1. Germline V gene lookup returns CDR1 SGDLS and CDR2 YYNGEE. The CDR3 length is 15 residues. With V trimmed by 3 bases and J by 2 bases, 7 bases remained unmatched. The CDR3 region has the DNA TGTGCCAGCAGCGCCGCAGGGGGCAACACCTACGAGCAGTACTTC. Translation: CASSAAGGNTYEQYF.

The gene calls are TRBV5-1 and TRBJ2-4; D possibly corresponds to TRBD1 (5 bases). The CDR3 sequence is 14 residues long. The germline V and J ends were trimmed by 5 bases and 2 bases, with 11 bases remaining between them. Germline V CDR1 and CDR2: SGHRS, YFSETQ. CDR3 DNA: TGCGCCAGCAGACCAGGGCTAACCAAAAACATTCAGTACTTC. The encoded protein is CASRPGLTKNIQYF. Complete variable domain (other parts from reference TRBV5-1 and TRBJ2-4): KAGVTQTPRYLIKTRGQQVTLSCSPISGHRSVSWYQQTPGQGLQFLFEYFSETQRNKGNFPGRFSGRQFSNSRSEMNVSTLELGDSALYLCASRPGLTKNIQYFGAGTRLSVL.

This chain uses TRBV18 with TRBJ2-2, with TRBD2 matching over 10 bases. V trimming: 6 bases; J trimming: 5 bases; junction bases outside the gene matches: 3. The CDR3 extends over 14 amino acids. The germline V gene has CDR1 KGHSH and CDR2 LQKENI. The CDR3 region is CASSSSGGTGELFF. The CDR3 DNA is TGTGCCAGCTCTTCTAGCGGGGGAACCGGGGAGCTGTTTTTT.

The chain has TRBV28 and TRBJ1-2; D is uncertain. CDR1 is MDHEN, CDR2 SYDVKM, per germline. V was pared by 1 base and J by 1 base, with 4 bases between. There are 13 residues in the CDR3. CDR3 bases: TGTGCCAGCAGTTTATTAGTTAACTATGGCTACACCTTC. Protein sequence: CASSLLVNYGYTF.

This clone was observed once. The chain couples TRBV5-3 to TRBJ2-1; the D is unclear. TRBV5-3 is an open reading frame whose function is uncertain. CDR3 length: 16 amino acids. V was clipped by 4 bases and J by 4 bases, with 18 bases between them. The CDR3 region has the DNA TGTGCCAGAAGCCGTACGGAAGCCCACTATTACAATGAGCAGTTCTTC. Encoded protein: CARSRTEAHYYNEQFF.

This chain links TRBV5-4 with TRBJ2-3, with 8 bases fitting TRBD2. Trimming at V came to 1 base and at J to 2 bases, leaving 12 bases not matched to a gene. The CDR3 consists of 18 residues. From germline, CDR1 is SGHNT and CDR2 YYREEE (reference sequence). CDR3 amino acids: CASSLWGDGRGVTDTQYF. CDR3 in DNA: TGTGCCAGCAGCTTGTGGGGGGACGGGCGGGGGGTCACAGATACGCAGTATTTT. Full variable domain (outside the CDR3, taken from reference TRBV5-4 and TRBJ2-3): ETGVTQSPTHLIKTRGQQVTLRCSSQSGHNTVSWYQQALGQGPQFIFQYYREEENGRGNFPPRFSGLQFPNYSSELNVNALELDDSALYLCASSLWGDGRGVTDTQYFGPGTRLTVL.